A selection of T cell receptor beta chains follows, all from one sample in a study of cytomegalovirus exposure and HLA in healthy donors. Sequencing was performed with immunoSEQ multiplex PCR; in TCRdb, only in-frame clones are kept and a portion is missing. The repertoire holds 140,000 or so clones, about 84% seen once, with nearly 3.5% in the top ten. The specimen sequenced was PBMCs. The receptors derive from a male donor in good health and CMV-seronegative. Each CDR3 is given with its conserved first and last residue. Fields, in order: J gene, V gene, CDR3 protein.

NA	TRBV7-2	CASSWSGGAYEQYF
TRBJ2-7	TRBV5-1	CASSLAPTGGAYEQYF
TRBJ1-4	TRBV29-1	CSVEDPAGATNEKLFF
TRBJ1-5	TRBV5-6	CASSFWTGNQPQHF
TRBJ2-1	TRBV19	CASSMQSAGSYNEQFF
TRBJ1-2	TRBV7-7	CASSLVGQLKRDYGYTF
TRBJ2-7	TRBV7-3	CASSLQWGSSYEQYF
NA	TRBV18	CASSKGGSSYEQYF
TRBJ2-1	TRBV7-9	CASSKRTSGRALNEQFF
TRBJ2-3	TRBV9	CASSPRVSGVTDTQYF
TRBJ1-1	TRBV7-9	CASSQGGTEAFF
TRBJ1-1	TRBV15	CATSRTTGGSQNTEAFF
TRBJ2-7	TRBV15	CATSNGVYEQYF
TRBJ1-2	TRBV2	CASSAIGQTNYGYTF
TRBJ1-2	TRBV12-5	CASGPSGELDGYTF
TRBJ1-1	TRBV5-1	CASSSRAGAGAFF
TRBJ1-4	TRBV5-8	CASSLDLTGPLNEKLFF
TRBJ1-2	TRBV5-1	CASSLDRGWGYTF
TRBJ2-5	TRBV15	CATSGGAWNLETQYF
TRBJ2-7	TRBV9	CASSAGTSGRIYEQYF
TRBJ2-1	TRBV5-6	CASSLFGGRAFNEQFF
TRBJ1-1	TRBV19	CASSPGDRGNTEAFF
TRBJ2-7	TRBV11-2	CASSWAPAGSLSYEQYF
TRBJ2-1	TRBV9	CASAAGGFNEQFF
TRBJ1-4	TRBV4-2	CASSRSGTWNEKLFF
TRBJ2-7	TRBV13	CASSLQGGSYEQYF
TRBJ1-1	TRBV19	CASRAGTGANTEAFF
TRBJ2-5	TRBV9	CASSVTSGGQETQYF
TRBJ2-7	TRBV5-4	CASSWGLAGSPYEQYF
TRBJ1-6	TRBV6-6	CASSYGDSSPLHF
TRBJ2-4	TRBV13	CASSLDVRIQYF
TRBJ2-1	TRBV19	CASSPHLLAGGFNEQFF
TRBJ1-5	TRBV19	CASSTGDFGVNQPQHF
TRBJ1-2	TRBV5-1	CASSLAGDSNGYTF
TRBJ2-7	TRBV7-8	CASSLPQGWEQYF
TRBJ2-7	TRBV6-5	CASSYSLGGEQYF
TRBJ1-1	TRBV7-9	CASSLNGGTEAFF
TRBJ1-5	TRBV4-3	CASSQDMVRGGRQPQHF
TRBJ2-4	TRBV28	CASSLTGGDIQYF
TRBJ1-2	TRBV19	CASSIATGGAGGYTF